What follows are 18 T cell receptor beta chains derived from one specimen sequenced in a study of a mutant IDH1 vaccine in newly diagnosed glioma. Only in-frame clones appear in the TCRdb table, and some are missing; sequencing was by immunoSEQ multiplex PCR. The sample holds roughly 64,000 clones, 65% to 75% seen once. For these receptors, no antigen is known. Time point meaning: week 35, safety follow-up. Vaccination used 300 ug of mutant IDH1 20-mer peptide per dose, with topical imiquimod. The starting material was PBMCs, obtained from a glioma patient whose treatment included an IDH1 peptide vaccine. The receptors originated from a man aged 50-60 years with glioma.

The V and J genes are TRBV5-4 and TRBJ1-2, with a weak D call TRBD1 (5 bases). The CDR3 contains 13 residues. Trimming cost V 0 bases and J 8 bases, with 11 bases left between them. The germline gives CDR1 SGHNT, CDR2 YYREEE (reference sequence). Here the CDR3 DNA reads TGTGCCAGCAGCTTGGGGGGCAGGGAGGGCTACACCTTC. This sequence encodes CASSLGGREGYTF.

The chain links TRBV5-1 to TRBJ1-3, with D hard to call. Trimming cost V 1 base and J 2 bases, with 7 bases left between them. This CDR3 has 14 amino acids. CDR1 SGHRS and CDR2 YFSETQ come from the germline V gene. The CDR3 coding sequence is TGCGCCAGCAGCTTGACGGGAGCTGGAAACACCATATATTTT. Its protein is CASSLTGAGNTIYF.

CDR3 bases: TGTGCCAGCAGCTTGGAGAGGTGGGGATTGGGTCAGCCCCAGCATTTT. Amino acids: CASSLERWGLGQPQHF. V usage is TRBV5-8 and J usage is TRBJ1-5; D is ambiguous. The CDR3 has 16 amino acids. V shed 0 bases and J shed 6 bases, with 16 bases lying between them. Germline CDR1 and CDR2: SGHTS and YDEGEE.

The chain uses TRBV2 and TRBJ1-4, with D unclear. The V gene's germline CDR1 is SNHLY and CDR2 FYNNEI. V was cut by 2 bases and J by 0 bases, with 7 bases left in between. CDR3 length equals 15 residues. Here the CDR3 reads CASSERSATNEKLFF. CDR3 DNA sequence: TGTGCCAGCAGTGAAAGGTCGGCAACTAATGAAAAACTGTTTTTT.

The V gene is TRBV10-3, the J gene TRBJ2-7; D is ambiguous. Trimming took off 2 bases at V and 2 bases at J, with 13 bases between the two ends. From germline, CDR1 is ENHRY and CDR2 SYGVKD. The CDR3 totals 15 residues. In DNA, the CDR3 is TGTGCCATCAGTGAGAATAAGGACGGACCCTACGAGCAGTACTTC. Protein: CAISENKDGPYEQYF.

This clone was seen more than once but under ten times. CDR3 nucleotide sequence: TGTGCCAGCAGTGAGTTCCAGCCCCAGCATTTT. It codes for CASSEFQPQHF. The chain combines TRBV6-1 with TRBJ1-5, with no clear D. The CDR3 is 11 residues long. The ends were cut back, 3 bases at V and 7 bases at J, with 4 bases in the middle. CDR1 is MNHNS, CDR2 SASEGT, per germline.

The chain uses TRBV2 and TRBJ1-1; D gene uncertain. The germline V gene encodes CDR1 SNHLY and CDR2 FYNNEI. The CDR3 loop spans 14 amino acids. V was cut by 5 bases and J by 4 bases, with 14 bases left in between. The CDR3, as DNA: TGTGCCAGCAGTACGGACTCCCCGATCACTGAAGCTTTCTTT. This translates into CASSTDSPITEAFF.

The chain is built from TRBV18 and TRBJ1-5, with D perhaps TRBD1 (5 bases). Deletions cut 2 bases from V and 5 bases from J, with 16 bases between. The CDR3 covers 16 residues. Germline CDR1 and CDR2: KGHSH and LQKENI. CDR3 sequence (DNA): TGTGCCAGCTCACCAGCCGCTCGGGGGAAAGATCAGCCCCAGCATTTT. It is translated as CASSPAARGKDQPQHF.

This clone has only a few counts. The CDR3 region is CASSQGTAQETQYF. In nucleotides, the CDR3 is TGTGCCAGCAGCCAGGGGACTGCACAAGAGACCCAGTACTTC. The V call is TRBV2, the J call TRBJ2-5; D tentatively fits TRBD1 or TRBD2 (6 bases each). The CDR3 runs 14 residues. Trimming removed 6 bases at V and 2 bases at J, with 13 bases between. From germline, CDR1 is SNHLY and CDR2 FYNNEI.

The genes are TRBV6-6 and TRBJ1-4; D is unclear. Deletions cut 4 bases from V and 0 bases from J, with 9 bases between. The CDR3 is made up of 15 amino acids. The germline V gene has CDR1 MNHNY and CDR2 SVGAGI (reference sequence). CDR3 loop: CASSSIRATNEKLFF. The CDR3 region has the DNA TGTGCCAGCAGTTCAATTCGGGCAACTAATGAAAAACTGTTTTTT.

The chain carries TRBV9 and TRBJ2-3; TRBD2 matches 11 bases. V trimming: 1 base; J trimming: 2 bases; junction bases outside the gene matches: 6. Germline CDR1 and CDR2: SGDLS and YYNGEE. The CDR3 is 17 amino acids. Here the CDR3 reads CASSVTSGGSTTDTQYF. CDR3 nucleotides: TGTGCCAGCAGCGTAACTAGCGGGGGCTCCACCACAGATACGCAGTATTTT.

V is TRBV29-1 and J is TRBJ2-7; perhaps TRBD1 as D (5 bases). V was trimmed by 6 bases and J by 3 bases, leaving 18 bases between them. This CDR3 region has 14 residues. Germline-derived CDR1 and CDR2 are SQVTM and ANQGSEA. CDR3 residues: CSVLSQGRLYEQYF. CDR3 nucleotide sequence: TGCAGCGTCTTGAGTCAGGGAAGACTCTACGAGCAGTACTTC.

The chain uses TRBV30 and TRBJ1-5; no firm D call. Trimming took off 0 bases at V and 4 bases at J, with 13 bases between the two ends. The CDR3 has 15 residues. The germline gives CDR1 GTSNPN, CDR2 SVGIG (reference sequence). The CDR3 region has the DNA TGTGCCTGGAGTGTACTAGCCAACCGGAATCAGCCCCAGCATTTT. Translated, it gives CAWSVLANRNQPQHF.

This clone has just a few counts. The J gene is TRBJ1-1, the V gene TRBV10-3; D is uncertain. The germline CDR1 and CDR2 sequences are ENHRY and SYGVKD. This CDR3 is 14 amino acids long. V was cut by 0 bases and J by 7 bases, with 12 bases left in between. The CDR3 region has the DNA TGTGCCATCAGTGAGTCACCCCGAGGGAGTGAAGCTTTCTTT. Its protein is CAISESPRGSEAFF.

A few counts support this clone. The chain's CDR3 is CASSLDVAGGNEQFF. DNA for the CDR3: TGCGCCAGCAGCTTGGACGTAGCGGGGGGCAATGAGCAGTTCTTC. This sequence joins TRBV5-1 and TRBJ2-1; TRBD2 matches at 10 bases. V trimming: 0 bases; J trimming: 6 bases; junction bases outside the gene matches: 3. The length of the CDR3 is 15 residues. The V gene's germline CDR1 is SGHRS and CDR2 YFSETQ.

The chain is built from TRBV15 and TRBJ1-4; no firm D call. The CDR3 covers 11 residues. Trimming took off 5 bases at V and 5 bases at J, with 3 bases between the two ends. The germline CDR1 and CDR2 sequences are LNHNV and YYDKDF (reference sequence). Here the CDR3 DNA reads TGTGCCACCAGCCTAAATGAAAAACTGTTTTTT. Amino acid sequence: CATSLNEKLFF.

This clone was found once. The rearrangement links TRBV6-6 to TRBJ1-1, with no clear D. V was trimmed by 5 bases and J by 2 bases, leaving 9 bases between them. The CDR3 totals 13 residues. The germline V gene has CDR1 MNHNY and CDR2 SVGAGI (reference sequence). The CDR3 region has the DNA TGTGCCAGCAGTACACCCAGCAACACTGAAGCTTTCTTT. Translated, it gives CASSTPSNTEAFF.

The rearrangement joins TRBV6-1 to TRBJ1-5, with 9 bases lining up with TRBD1. V was clipped by 5 bases and J by 5 bases; unmatched bases: 7. Germline values: CDR1 MNHNS, CDR2 SASEGT. CDR3 length: 15 residues. The CDR3 is CASSLDRGSYQPQHF. CDR3 bases: TGTGCCAGCAGTTTGGACAGGGGCTCTTATCAGCCCCAGCATTTT.